This TCR beta chain was sequenced during a study of OX40 agonist ivuxolimab in advanced cancers. Background on the study: Dosing consisted of intravenous ivuxolimab at 0.01 to 10 mg/kg every 2 weeks. Study-level findings and limits: Both blood CD4+ and CD8+ T cells showed clonal growth by week 6 at 0.1 to 3.0 mg/kg. Expanded clones were, on average, more numerous in CD8+ T cells than in CD4+. In the 0.1-3.0 mg/kg groups, partial responders showed among the lowest expansion.

V shed 5 bases and J 2 bases; nucleotides not matched to a gene: 8. CDR1 is SEHNR, CDR2 FQNEAQ, per germline (reference sequence). The CDR3 is 15 residues long. Repertoires were generated with immunoSEQ multiplex PCR, while TCRdb's copy carries only in-frame clones and drops some. The data hold over 45,000 clones, with 60% to 85% observed a single time. As regards this clone: Antigen specificity is unknown.

Source: CD4+ or CD8+ T cells sorted from blood, taken in a trial of the OX40 agonist ivuxolimab. The chain recombines TRBV7-9 with TRBJ1-2; 7 bases are a match to TRBD1. This TCR derives from an adult with an advanced solid tumor such as melanoma, head and neck, liver or kidney cancer. Written as DNA, the CDR3 is TGTGCCAGCAGCGAGACGACAGGGATCAACTATGGCTACACCTTC. Amino acids: CASSETTGINYGYTF. The full variable domain, rest sourced from reference TRBV7-9 and TRBJ1-2, is DTGVSQNPRHKITKRGQNVTFRCDPISEHNRLYWYRQTLGQGPEFLTYFQNEAQLEKSRLLSDRFSAERPKGSFSTLEIQRTEQGDSAMYLCASSETTGINYGYTFGSGTRLTVV.